The 8 T cell receptor beta chains given below trace back to one sample, sequenced in a study of control samples from healthy donors and cancer patients. Sequencing used immunoSEQ multiplex PCR; TCRdb keeps in-frame clones, though not all of them. The sample has about 110,000 clones, roughly 79% seen once. The sequencing input was blood. The receptors shown here come from a man younger than 35 in good health.

This clone was observed a handful of times. This chain links TRBV5-1 with TRBJ1-5, with TRBD1 matching over 7 bases. The CDR3 contains 15 residues. Germline-derived CDR1 and CDR2 are SGHRS and YFSETQ. Trimming removed 0 bases from V and 4 bases from J; junction bases left unmatched: 4. This CDR3 reads CASSLEGTVNQPQHF. CDR3 sequence (DNA): TGCGCCAGCAGCTTGGAGGGGACAGTAAATCAGCCCCAGCATTTT. The whole variable domain, filled in from reference TRBV5-1 and TRBJ1-5, reads KAGVTQTPRYLIKTRGQQVTLSCSPISGHRSVSWYQQTPGQGLQFLFEYFSETQRNKGNFPGRFSGRQFSNSRSEMNVSTLELGDSALYLCASSLEGTVNQPQHFGDGTRLSIL.

CDR3 DNA: TGTGCCAGCAGCGCAGGGTCCGGATCACCCCTCCACTTT. It encodes CASSAGSGSPLHF. The gene calls are TRBV27 and TRBJ1-6, with a tentative D call TRBD1 (5 bases). Germline values: CDR1 MNHEY, CDR2 SMNVEV (reference sequence). Trimming pared 6 bases from V and 10 bases from J, leaving 13 bases between. The CDR3 sequence is 13 residues long.

This chain links TRBV6-4 with TRBJ2-1; TRBD2 agrees at 14 bases. Trimming at V came to 4 bases and at J to 7 bases, leaving 6 bases not matched to a gene. This CDR3 comprises 16 residues. Germline values: CDR1 MRHNA, CDR2 SNTAGT. Here the CDR3 DNA reads TGTGCCAGCAGTGGGACTAGCGGGGGGCAACCTAATGAGCAGTTCTTC. This sequence encodes CASSGTSGGQPNEQFF.

V is TRBV7-2 and J is TRBJ1-1, with D unclear. Trimming removed 4 bases from V and 2 bases from J, with 5 bases in between. CDR1 is SGHTA, CDR2 FQGNSA, per germline. This CDR3 region has 12 residues. The CDR3 sequence is CASSYINTEAFF. The CDR3 DNA sequence: TGTGCCAGCAGCTACATTAACACTGAAGCTTTCTTT.

The V gene is TRBV6-5, the J gene TRBJ2-1, with TRBD2 identical over 7 bases. In germline, CDR1 is MNHEY, CDR2 SVGAGI. V was clipped by 0 bases and J by 4 bases; unmatched bases: 6. CDR3 length: 16 amino acids. Written as DNA, the CDR3 is TGTGCCAGCAGTTACTCGTTGTGGGGGGGATACAATGAGCAGTTCTTC. Residues: CASSYSLWGGYNEQFF.

This clone is a singleton in its sample. This chain connects TRBV4-2 to TRBJ1-5; D is ambiguous. The CDR3 loop spans 16 amino acids. CDR1 and CDR2 from the germline V gene are LGHNA and YNFKEQ. V was pared by 1 base and J by 2 bases, with 12 bases between. CDR3 sequence (DNA): TGTGCCAGCAGCCAAGTTAGTGGGCAGGGCAATCAGCCCCAGCATTTT. This codes for CASSQVSGQGNQPQHF.

This chain joins TRBV11-2 and TRBJ2-3; D gene unclear. This CDR3 contains 13 residues. From germline, CDR1 is SGHAT and CDR2 FQNNGV. The V end lost 7 bases, the J end lost 8 bases, and 16 bases lay between the germline ends. The DNA for the CDR3 is TGTGCCAGCACCCTATCACGGCAGAGTACGCAGTATTTT. It codes for CASTLSRQSTQYF. Based on the CDR3 plus reference TRBV11-2 and TRBJ2-3, the full variable domain is EAGVAQSPRYKIIEKRQSVAFWCNPISGHATLYWYQQILGQGPKLLIQFQNNGVVDDSQLPKDRFSAERLKGVDSTLKIQPAKLEDSAVYLCASTLSRQSTQYFGPGTRLTVL.

The chain joins TRBV30 to TRBJ1-2; tentative D call: TRBD1 (5 bases). The germline CDR1 and CDR2 sequences are GTSNPN and SVGIG (reference sequence). V dropped 3 bases and J dropped 3 bases, with 11 bases sitting between them. This CDR3 is 13 amino acids long. The CDR3 DNA is TGTGCCTGGAGGCCAGGGCGGGACTATGGCTACACCTTC. Translation gives CAWRPGRDYGYTF.